This section outlines one T cell receptor (beta chain) sequence together with its context. Its antigen is undetermined. Study results and limitations: Greatest tumor Treg TCR overlap was with tumor naive CD4+ cells.

Constant-region reverse primers amplified full-length variable regions, followed by semi-nested Nested Universal Primer A PCR. TCRdb re-derived calls from the 5' RACE reads in MiXCR, one entry per CDR3 protein. The profile shows several thousand distinct CDR3 sequences, more than 30% of them singletons. The sample comprised tumor-infiltrating memory CD4+ T cells sorted from the breast tumor. The subset is: memory CD4+ T cells, CD4+CD45RO+CD25-. This TCR derives from a female donor with breast cancer.

CDR3 sequence (DNA): TGCGCCAGCAGCTTCAAAGAAGGGTATAGGAACTACGAGCAGTACTTC. Amino acid sequence: CASSFKEGYRNYEQYF. The gene calls are TRBV5-1 and TRBJ2-7; D call uncertain. V dropped 2 bases and J dropped 3 bases, with 18 bases sitting between them. The CDR3 contains 16 residues. Per the germline V gene, CDR1 is SGHRS and CDR2 is YFSETQ.